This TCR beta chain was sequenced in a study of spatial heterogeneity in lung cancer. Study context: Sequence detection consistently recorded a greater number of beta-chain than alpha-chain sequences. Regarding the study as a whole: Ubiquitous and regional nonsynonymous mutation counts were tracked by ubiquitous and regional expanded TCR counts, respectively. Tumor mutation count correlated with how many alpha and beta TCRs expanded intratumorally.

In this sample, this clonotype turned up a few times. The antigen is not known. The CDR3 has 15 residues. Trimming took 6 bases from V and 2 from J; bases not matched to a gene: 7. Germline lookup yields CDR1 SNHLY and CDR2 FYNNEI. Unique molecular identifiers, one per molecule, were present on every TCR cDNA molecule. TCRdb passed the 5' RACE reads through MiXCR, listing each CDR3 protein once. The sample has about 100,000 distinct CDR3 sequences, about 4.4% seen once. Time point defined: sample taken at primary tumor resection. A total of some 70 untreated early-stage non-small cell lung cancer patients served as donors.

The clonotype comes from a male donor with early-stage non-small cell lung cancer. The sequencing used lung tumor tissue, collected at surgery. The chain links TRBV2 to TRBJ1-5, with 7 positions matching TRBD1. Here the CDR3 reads CASRRDGTGNQPQHF. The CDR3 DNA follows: TGTGCCAGCAGGAGAGACGGGACAGGCAATCAGCCCCAGCATTTT.